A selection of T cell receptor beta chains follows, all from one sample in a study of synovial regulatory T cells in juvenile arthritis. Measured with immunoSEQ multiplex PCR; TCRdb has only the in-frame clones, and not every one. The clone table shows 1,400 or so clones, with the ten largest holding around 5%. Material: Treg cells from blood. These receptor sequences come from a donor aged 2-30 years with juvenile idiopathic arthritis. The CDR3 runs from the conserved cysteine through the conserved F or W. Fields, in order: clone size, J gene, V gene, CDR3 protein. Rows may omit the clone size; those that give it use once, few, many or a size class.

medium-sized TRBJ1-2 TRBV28 CASSWDRSIYGYTF
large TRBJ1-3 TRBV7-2 CASSLAPTENTIYF
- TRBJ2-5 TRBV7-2 CASSLGLAGGPLETQYF
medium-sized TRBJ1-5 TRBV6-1 CASIRSGGQPQHF
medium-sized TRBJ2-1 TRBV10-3 CAISEVGRGQPNEQFF
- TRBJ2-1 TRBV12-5 CASGFSGRAEFNEQFF
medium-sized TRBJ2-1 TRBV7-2 CASSFGDSLRGIYNEQFF
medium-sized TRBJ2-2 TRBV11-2 CASSLNPTNTGELFF
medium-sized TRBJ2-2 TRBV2 CASSWQQDTGELFF
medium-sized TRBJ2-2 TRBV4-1 CAKAVAGMNTGELFF
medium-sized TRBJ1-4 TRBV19 CASSIAGATNEKLFF
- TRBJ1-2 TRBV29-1 CSVTDFYGYTF
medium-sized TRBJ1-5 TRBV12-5 CASGLVSDRVGNQPQHF
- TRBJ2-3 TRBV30 CAWSVLGGDTDTQYF
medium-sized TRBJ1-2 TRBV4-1 CASSQDTRYEENYGYTF
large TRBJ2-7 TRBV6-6 CASSTQGAGEQYF
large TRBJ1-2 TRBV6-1 CASSEAGNYGYTF
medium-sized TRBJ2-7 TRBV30 CAWRDPSGFAYEQYF
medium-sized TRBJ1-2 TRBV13 CASTKTGGMAYGYTF
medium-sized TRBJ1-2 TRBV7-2 CASSPTTGASYGYTF
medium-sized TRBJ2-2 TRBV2 CASRGTGNTGELFF
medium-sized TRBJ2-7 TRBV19 CASSIVLTRDEQYF
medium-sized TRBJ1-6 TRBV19 CASKFGQKNSPLHF
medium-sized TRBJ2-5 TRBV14 CASSQAWGLETQYF
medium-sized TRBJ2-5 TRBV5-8 CASRPLETQYF